The 23 T cell receptor beta chains in this list originate from one sample, sequenced in a study of T cells in Graves' hyperthyroidism and ophthalmopathy. There were TCR beta CDR3 regions amplified from RNA transcripts. The TCR CDR3 first-round RT-PCR relied on the HTBI primer set. A single record per CDR3 protein comes from TCRdb applying MiXCR to the multiplex PCR reads. The sample has approximately 100,000 distinct CDR3 sequences; over 45% are singletons. Sequenced material: blood. The source is a man aged 35 to 55 with Graves' hyperthyroidism.

The chain combines TRBV4-1 with TRBJ2-5; 12 bases match TRBD1. Trimming took 5 bases from V and 5 from J; bases not matched to a gene: 9. There are 16 residues in the CDR3. Germline V gives CDR1 MGHRA, CDR2 YSYEKL. CDR3 region: CASSSPGQGAVETQYF. DNA of the CDR3: TGCGCCAGCAGCTCCCCGGGACAGGGGGCTGTGGAGACCCAGTACTTC.

The V call is TRBV15, the J call TRBJ2-2; no clear D. Germline V lookup: CDR1 LNHNV, CDR2 YYDKDF (reference sequence). The CDR3 spans 12 residues. Trimming stripped 1 base from V and 6 bases from J, with 3 bases between. CDR3 protein: CATSRGAGELFF. CDR3 coding DNA: TGTGCCACCAGCAGAGGGGCCGGGGAGCTGTTTTTT.

This clonotype appeared many times. The chain combines TRBV19 with TRBJ2-3; tentative D call: TRBD2 (5 bases). CDR1 is LNHDA, CDR2 SQIVND, per germline (reference sequence). The V gene lost 5 bases and the J gene lost 6 bases, with 15 bases spanning the gap. This CDR3 is 14 amino acids long. CDR3 sequence: CASSPRALGDTQYF. CDR3 DNA sequence: TGTGCCAGTAGTCCGCGGGCCCTAGGGGATACGCAGTATTTT.

This clonotype occurred many times. The chain joins TRBV28 to TRBJ2-7, with D possibly TRBD2 on 5 matching bases. Germline-derived CDR1 and CDR2 are MDHEN and SYDVKM. The CDR3 spans 13 residues. The V end lost 10 bases, the J end lost 3 bases, and 16 bases lay between the germline ends. This chain's CDR3 is CATRRDYSYEQYF. The CDR3 DNA reads TGTGCCACGAGGAGAGACTATAGCTACGAGCAGTACTTC.

This clonotype has at least ten counts. J is TRBJ1-5 and V is TRBV9, with 11 nucleotides matching TRBD1. Per germline, CDR1 SGDLS and CDR2 YYNGEE. The CDR3 consists of 16 residues. Unmatched junction bases numbered 10, after V lost 4 bases and J lost 7 bases. The CDR3 sequence: CASSTPGQGVGQPQHF. The DNA for the CDR3 is TGTGCCAGCAGCACACCGGGACAGGGGGTGGGCCAGCCCCAGCATTTT.

This chain uses TRBV7-9 with TRBJ2-3, with 9 bases that match TRBD1. The CDR3 covers 15 residues. Trimming at V came to 8 bases and at J to 5 bases, leaving 11 bases not matched to a gene. CDR1 is SEHNR and CDR2 is FQNEAQ in the germline V gene (reference sequence). CDR3 sequence (DNA): TGTGCCAGCGATAACGAACAGGGGGCGAAAGATACGCAGTATTTT. It encodes CASDNEQGAKDTQYF.

This clonotype was counted a few times. V and J are TRBV30 and TRBJ2-1; 10 nucleotides match TRBD2. CDR3 length equals 15 residues. Per germline, CDR1 GTSNPN and CDR2 SVGIG (reference sequence). V lost 4 bases to trimming and J lost 4 bases; unmatched junction nucleotides: 7. The CDR3 DNA reads as TGTGCCTGGACTTATGGGACTAGCGCATACAATGAGCAGTTCTTC. Its translation: CAWTYGTSAYNEQFF.

The chain links TRBV19 to TRBJ1-2; 7 positions agree with TRBD1. Germline CDR1 and CDR2: LNHDA and SQIVND (reference sequence). J gave up 4 bases and V 6 bases, and 11 bases lay outside the gene matches. The CDR3 runs 15 residues. CDR3 in amino acids: CASSAALTGSYGYTF. Written as DNA, the CDR3 is TGTGCCAGTAGCGCGGCATTGACAGGGAGCTATGGCTACACCTTC.

The J gene is TRBJ2-7, the V gene TRBV2, with 8 bases identical to TRBD1. V lost 7 bases and J lost 5; bases outside the gene matches: 10. The CDR3 consists of 14 residues. Germline CDR1 is SNHLY and CDR2 is FYNNEI. Here the CDR3 reads CASNDRGGINEQYF. The DNA for the CDR3 is TGTGCCAGCAACGACAGGGGCGGGATCAACGAGCAGTACTTC.

In this sample, this clonotype turned up many times. The rearrangement uses TRBV2 and TRBJ1-6; D not certain. From germline, CDR1 is SNHLY and CDR2 FYNNEI. There are 14 residues in the CDR3. V was pared by 3 bases and J by 3 bases, with 6 bases between. CDR3 nucleotide sequence: TGTGCCAGCAGTGAGCAGGTCTATAATTCACCCCTCCACTTT. Translating gives CASSEQVYNSPLHF.

This clonotype was seen just once. The rearrangement uses TRBV2 and TRBJ1-5, with TRBD1 identical over 7 bases. CDR1 is SNHLY and CDR2 is FYNNEI in the germline V gene. The CDR3 is made up of 18 amino acids. V gave up 4 bases and J gave up 0 bases; unmatched junction bases: 12. In DNA form, the CDR3 reads TGTGCCAGCAGTGGGCCGGGACAGTTAGACGATAGCAATCAGCCCCAGCATTTT. It specifies CASSGPGQLDDSNQPQHF.

The CDR3 DNA reads TGTGCCAGCATCCCACTGTGCTCCTACAATGAGCAGTTCTTC. The encoded protein is CASIPLCSYNEQFF. This chain connects TRBV3-1 to TRBJ2-1; unclear D gene. CDR3 length: 14 residues. V shed 7 bases and J shed 0 bases, with 10 bases lying between them. The germline CDR1 and CDR2 sequences are LGHDT and YNNKEL (reference sequence).

V and J are TRBV7-2 and TRBJ2-2, with 9 nucleotides matching TRBD1. The CDR3 consists of 16 residues. Germline CDR1 SGHTA, CDR2 FQGNSA. V was clipped by 5 bases and J by 5 bases; unmatched bases: 9. The CDR3: CASSARWTGETGELFF. In nucleotides, the CDR3 is TGTGCCAGCAGCGCCCGTTGGACAGGGGAAACCGGGGAGCTGTTTTTT.

The chain recombines TRBV15 with TRBJ1-6, with TRBD1 identical over 11 bases. The CDR3 has 19 amino acids. V gave up 0 bases and J gave up 5 bases; unmatched junction bases: 9. CDR1 LNHNV and CDR2 YYDKDF come from the germline V gene (reference sequence). This CDR3 is CATSRDEARDRGNNSPLHF. CDR3 DNA: TGTGCCACCAGCAGAGATGAGGCTCGGGACAGGGGGAATAATTCACCCCTCCACTTT.

This clonotype occurred a few times. J is TRBJ1-3 and V is TRBV10-3, with 7 bases matching TRBD1. The germline V gene has CDR1 ENHRY and CDR2 SYGVKD. V gave up 8 bases and J gave up 0 bases; unmatched junction bases: 4. This CDR3 contains 14 residues. In DNA form, the CDR3 reads TGTGCCATCGGAGGGACAGCCTCTGGAAACACCATATATTTT. Protein sequence: CAIGGTASGNTIYF.

The genes are TRBV7-9 and TRBJ1-6; D is unresolved. The CDR3 length is 14 residues. Germline V gives CDR1 SEHNR, CDR2 FQNEAQ (reference sequence). The V gene lost 5 bases and the J gene lost 11 bases, with 16 bases spanning the gap. CDR3 amino acids: CASSRKTSGAPLHF. CDR3 coding DNA: TGTGCCAGCAGCAGGAAGACTAGCGGGGCACCCCTCCACTTT.

This clonotype was seen only once. The chain combines TRBV30 with TRBJ2-1, with D hard to call. Germline CDR1 and CDR2: GTSNPN and SVGIG (reference sequence). The CDR3 extends over 12 amino acids. Trimming shortened V by 0 bases and J by 7 bases, and 7 bases separated the two germline ends. This CDR3 reads CAWSVASNEQFF. The CDR3 DNA reads as TGTGCCTGGAGTGTGGCTAGTAATGAGCAGTTCTTC.

This clonotype was detected ten times or more. The chain links TRBV6-5 to TRBJ2-5; maybe TRBD2 (6 bases). CDR1 is MNHEY and CDR2 is SVGAGI in the germline V gene. V was shortened by 11 bases and J by 1 base, with 11 bases between the two germline ends. This CDR3 has 12 amino acids. CDR3: CAAGPPQETQYF. The CDR3 DNA reads as TGTGCCGCGGGACCCCCCCAAGAGACCCAGTACTTC.

This clonotype was counted only a few times. The V and J genes are TRBV11-2 and TRBJ2-5; 12 bases fit TRBD2. The CDR3 runs to 18 residues. Germline trimming cut 5 bases from V and 4 bases from J; bases unmatched to any gene: 14. Germline V CDR1 and CDR2: SGHAT, FQNNGV. The DNA of the CDR3 is TGTGCCAGCAGCCCAGGCCGCCCGACTAGCGGGGGTAGAGAGACCCAGTACTTC. Translating it yields CASSPGRPTSGGRETQYF.

V gene TRBV7-3 combines with J gene TRBJ2-2, with D possibly being TRBD2 (6 bases). Germline V CDR1 and CDR2: SGHTA, FQGTGA. The CDR3 runs 15 residues. V lost 6 bases to trimming and J lost 3 bases, with 14 bases between them. In nucleotides, the CDR3 is TGTGCCAGCAGGTCACCACCGGGAGACACCGGGGAGCTGTTTTTT. Its protein product is CASRSPPGDTGELFF. Based on the CDR3 plus reference TRBV7-3 and TRBJ2-2, the full variable domain is GAGVSQTPSNKVTEKGKYVELRCDPISGHTALYWYRQSLGQGPEFLIYFQGTGAADDSGLPNDRFFAVRPEGSVSTLKIQRTERGDSAVYLCASRSPPGDTGELFFGEGSRLTVL.

About this clonotype: Since the CDR3 does not end with the conserved phenylalanine or tryptophan, this likely comes from a read error. This sequence joins TRBV29-1 and TRBJ1-1; no definite D call. Trimming removed 5 bases at V and 2 bases at J, with 9 bases between. The germline V gene has CDR1 SQVTM and CDR2 ANQGSEA. This CDR3 has 12 residues. CDR3 protein: CSVLSGNTEAFL. The CDR3 coding sequence is TGCAGCGTTCTGTCAGGCAACACTGAAGCTTTCTTA.

This rearrangement joins TRBV7-3 to TRBJ2-5, with D maybe TRBD2 (7 bases). The CDR3 is 17 amino acids. The germline gives CDR1 SGHTA, CDR2 FQGTGA. With 3 bases removed from V and 5 bases from J, the gap between germline ends came to 22 bases. CDR3 sequence (DNA): TGTGCCAGCAGCTTCGGAGCGGGGACACTTGGGGGGGAGACCCAGTACTTC. Amino acid sequence: CASSFGAGTLGGETQYF.

This clonotype was seen ten or more times. The CDR3 bases are TGTGCCAGCAGTGAATCCATCTCTTTGGGAAACACCATATATTTT. Amino acid sequence: CASSESISLGNTIYF. The chain recombines TRBV2 with TRBJ1-3; D gene unclear. CDR3 size: 15 residues. Germline V lookup: CDR1 SNHLY, CDR2 FYNNEI. Trimming left V 2 bases short and J 4 bases short, with 12 bases between. The full variable domain, rest sourced from reference TRBV2 and TRBJ1-3, is EPEVTQTPSHQVTQMGQEVILRCVPISNHLYFYWYRQILGQKVEFLVSFYNNEISEKSEIFDDQFSVERPDGSNFTLKIRSTKLEDSAMYFCASSESISLGNTIYFGEGSWLTVV.